This TCR beta chain was documented in a study of T cells in Graves' hyperthyroidism and ophthalmopathy. Overall study findings and caveats: Among clonotypes expanded in thyroid above 0.001, most were also found in blood.

This clonotype was observed at least ten times. Its antigen is not known. V lost 4 bases, J lost 8 bases, and 4 bases stayed unmatched. Per the germline V gene, CDR1 is MDHEN and CDR2 is SYDVKM. The CDR3 has 13 residues. TCR beta CDR3 sequences were amplified from RNA transcripts. Initially, a first-round RT-PCR of the TCR CDR3 employed the HTBI primer set. In TCRdb, the multiplex PCR reads were re-called with MiXCR into one record per CDR3 protein. The table includes roughly 380,000 distinct CDR3 sequences, approximately 14% detected once. The chain is built from TRBV28 and TRBJ1-2, with 10 bases fitting TRBD1. The receptor comes from a woman under 30 with Graves' hyperthyroidism. Sequenced sample: blood. The chain's CDR3 is CASSSTGGVGYTF. The CDR3 DNA reads TGTGCCAGCAGTTCGACAGGGGGCGTCGGCTACACCTTC.